Described below is a single T cell receptor (beta chain) sequence and its context. Produced via immunoSEQ multiplex PCR; TCRdb's table is partial and in-frame only. The sample contains tens of thousands of clones, about 80% of which appear only once. This entry belongs to a study of blood T cell repertoires in COVID-19. The trim removed 2 bases at V and 5 bases at J, leaving 7 bases unmatched. CDR1 SGHRS and CDR2 YFSETQ come from the germline V gene. CDR3 length: 16 residues. Sequencing input: peripheral blood. This rearrangement joins TRBV5-1 to TRBJ1-1, with TRBD1 matching over 12 bases. This TCR came from a woman in her seventies with acute or convalescent COVID-19. This CDR3 reads CASSFTGTGGITEAFF. CDR3 DNA: TGCGCCAGCAGCTTTACAGGGACAGGGGGCATAACTGAAGCTTTCTTT.